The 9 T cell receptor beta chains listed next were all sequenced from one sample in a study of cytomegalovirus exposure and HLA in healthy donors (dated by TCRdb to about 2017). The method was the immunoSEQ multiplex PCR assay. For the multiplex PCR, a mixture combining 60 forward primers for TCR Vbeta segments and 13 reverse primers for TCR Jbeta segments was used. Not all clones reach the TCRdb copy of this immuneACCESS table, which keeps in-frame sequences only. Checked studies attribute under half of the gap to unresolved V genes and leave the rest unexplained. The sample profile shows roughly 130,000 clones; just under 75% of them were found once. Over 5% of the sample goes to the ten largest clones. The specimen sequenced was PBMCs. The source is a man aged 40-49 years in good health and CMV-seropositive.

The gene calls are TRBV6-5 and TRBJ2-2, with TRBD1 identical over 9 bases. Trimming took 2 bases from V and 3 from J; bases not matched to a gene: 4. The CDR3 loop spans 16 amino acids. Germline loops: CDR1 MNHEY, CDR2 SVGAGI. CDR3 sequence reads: CASSYDRDRDTGELFF. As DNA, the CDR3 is TGTGCCAGCAGTTACGATCGGGACAGGGACACCGGGGAGCTGTTTTTT.

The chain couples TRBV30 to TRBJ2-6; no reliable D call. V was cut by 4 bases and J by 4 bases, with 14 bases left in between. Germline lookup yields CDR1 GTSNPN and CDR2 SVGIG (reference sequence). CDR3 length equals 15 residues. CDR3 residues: CAWTHDLAGANVLTF. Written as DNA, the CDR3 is TGTGCCTGGACCCACGATTTAGCAGGGGCCAACGTCCTGACTTTC.

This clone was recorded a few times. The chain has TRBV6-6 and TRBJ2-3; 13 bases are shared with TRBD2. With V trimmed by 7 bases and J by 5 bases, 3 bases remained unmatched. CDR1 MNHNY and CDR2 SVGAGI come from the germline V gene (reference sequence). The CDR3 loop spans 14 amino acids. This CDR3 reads CASKLAGGIDTQYF. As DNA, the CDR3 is TGTGCCAGCAAACTAGCGGGGGGGATAGATACGCAGTATTTT.

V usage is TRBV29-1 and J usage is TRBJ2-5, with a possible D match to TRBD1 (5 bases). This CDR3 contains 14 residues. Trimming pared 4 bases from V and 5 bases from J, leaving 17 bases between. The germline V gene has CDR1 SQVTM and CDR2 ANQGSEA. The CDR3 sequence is CSVGGPRAWETQYF. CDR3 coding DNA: TGCAGCGTTGGAGGCCCCAGGGCCTGGGAGACCCAGTACTTC.

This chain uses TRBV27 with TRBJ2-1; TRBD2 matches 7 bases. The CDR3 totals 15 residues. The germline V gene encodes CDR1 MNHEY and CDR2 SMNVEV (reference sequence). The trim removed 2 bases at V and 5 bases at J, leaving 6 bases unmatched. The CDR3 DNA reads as TGTGCCAGCAGTTTAGACGGGAGGCGGCACAATGAGCAGTTCTTC. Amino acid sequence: CASSLDGRRHNEQFF.

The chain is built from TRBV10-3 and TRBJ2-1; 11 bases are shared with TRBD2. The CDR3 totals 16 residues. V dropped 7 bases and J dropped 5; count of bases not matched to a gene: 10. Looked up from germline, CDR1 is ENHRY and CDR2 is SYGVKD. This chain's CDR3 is CAINRGGTSGNNEQFF. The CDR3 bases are TGTGCCATCAACAGGGGTGGGACTAGCGGAAACAATGAGCAGTTCTTC.

The CDR3 DNA reads TGTGCCAGCACAGGGGACTCTGGGGCCAACGTCCTGACTTTC. Amino acid sequence: CASTGDSGANVLTF. The chain employs TRBV2 and TRBJ2-6, with a tentative D call TRBD1 (6 bases). The CDR3 has 14 residues. V lost 7 bases to trimming and J lost 0 bases, with 7 bases between them. Germline CDR1 and CDR2: SNHLY and FYNNEI.

The CDR3 protein is CASNPSSGREYNEQFF. CDR3 DNA sequence: TGCGCCAGCAACCCTTCTAGCGGGAGGGAATACAATGAGCAGTTCTTC. The V gene is TRBV5-1, the J gene TRBJ2-1; 12 bases map to TRBD2. This CDR3 spans 16 amino acids. V shed 6 bases, J shed 4 bases, and the junction held 8 bases outside the gene matches. The germline CDR1 and CDR2 sequences are SGHRS and YFSETQ.

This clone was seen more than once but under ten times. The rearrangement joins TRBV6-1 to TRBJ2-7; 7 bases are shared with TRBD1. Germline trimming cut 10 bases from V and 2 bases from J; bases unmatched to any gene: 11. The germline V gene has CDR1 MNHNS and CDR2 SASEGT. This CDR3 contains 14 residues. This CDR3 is CAITTPGQTYEQYF. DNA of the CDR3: TGTGCCATCACTACACCGGGACAGACCTACGAGCAGTACTTC.